This TCR beta chain originates from a study of CD8+CD57+ T cells in acquired aplastic anemia. CDR3 length equals 15 residues. CDR1 SEHNR and CDR2 FQNEAQ come from the germline V gene (reference sequence). V lost 4 bases to trimming and J lost 1 base; unmatched junction nucleotides: 5. On this clonotype: Its specificity is not known.

Whole-study results and caveats: Found in both controls and patients were approximately 31 CD8+ CDR3 sequences. Controls did not differ significantly from patients in CD8+ Simpson's diversity.

Sequencing was done on patients that had shown CD8+CD57+ cell expansion by flow cytometry. CDR3 and TCR beta VDJ profiling relied on a genomic DNA template. TCRdb passed the reads through MiXCR, listing each CDR3 protein once. The data hold around 200,000 distinct CDR3 sequences, with roughly 60% observed a single time. This rearrangement joins TRBV7-9 to TRBJ1-1; 8 bases map to TRBD1. The source of this sequence is a human donor with aplastic anemia. What was sequenced was sorted CD4+, CD8+, or CD8+CD57+ T cells (not recorded which) from PBMCs. CDR3 nucleotides: TGTGCCAGCAGCTCACGGGACAGGAAGAACACTGAAGCTTTCTTT. Translating gives CASSSRDRKNTEAFF.